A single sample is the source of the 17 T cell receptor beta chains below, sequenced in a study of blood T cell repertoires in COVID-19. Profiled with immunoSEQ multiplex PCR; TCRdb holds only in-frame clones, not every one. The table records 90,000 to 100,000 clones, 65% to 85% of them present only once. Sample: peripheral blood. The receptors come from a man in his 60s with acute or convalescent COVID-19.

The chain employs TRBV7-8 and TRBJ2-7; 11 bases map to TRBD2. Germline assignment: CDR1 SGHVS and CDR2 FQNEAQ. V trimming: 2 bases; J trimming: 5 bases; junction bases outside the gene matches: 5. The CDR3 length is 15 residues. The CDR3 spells CASSLLAGGLHEQYF. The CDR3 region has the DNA TGTGCCAGCAGCTTATTAGCGGGGGGGCTTCACGAGCAGTACTTC. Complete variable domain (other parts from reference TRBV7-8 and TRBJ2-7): GAGVSQSPRYKVAKRGQDVALRCDPISGHVSLFWYQQALGQGPEFLTYFQNEAQLDKSGLPSDRFFAERPEGSVSTLKIQRTQQEDSAVYLCASSLLAGGLHEQYFGPGTRLTVT.

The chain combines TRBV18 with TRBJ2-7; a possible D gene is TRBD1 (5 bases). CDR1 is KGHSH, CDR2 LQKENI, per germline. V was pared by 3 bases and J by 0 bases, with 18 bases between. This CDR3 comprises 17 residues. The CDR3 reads CASSPVVRTSSSYEQYF. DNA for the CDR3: TGTGCCAGCTCACCCGTTGTAAGGACAAGCAGCTCCTACGAGCAGTACTTC. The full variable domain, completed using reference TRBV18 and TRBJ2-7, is NAGVMQNPRHLVRRRGQEARLRCSPMKGHSHVYWYRQLPEEGLKFMVYLQKENIIDESGMPKERFSAEFPKEGPSILRIQQVVRGDSAAYFCASSPVVRTSSSYEQYFGPGTRLTVT.

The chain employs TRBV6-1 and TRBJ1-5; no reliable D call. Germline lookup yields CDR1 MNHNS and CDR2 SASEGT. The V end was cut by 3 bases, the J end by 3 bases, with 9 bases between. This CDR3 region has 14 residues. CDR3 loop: CASSESQNNQPQHF. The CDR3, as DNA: TGTGCCAGCAGTGAGTCTCAGAACAATCAGCCCCAGCATTTT.

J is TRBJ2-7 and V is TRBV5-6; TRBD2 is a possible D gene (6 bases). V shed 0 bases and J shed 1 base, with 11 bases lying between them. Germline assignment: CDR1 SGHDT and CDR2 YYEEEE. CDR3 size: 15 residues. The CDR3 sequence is CASSLAAGRSYEQYF. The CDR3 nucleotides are TGTGCCAGCAGCTTGGCGGCGGGGAGGTCCTACGAGCAGTACTTC.

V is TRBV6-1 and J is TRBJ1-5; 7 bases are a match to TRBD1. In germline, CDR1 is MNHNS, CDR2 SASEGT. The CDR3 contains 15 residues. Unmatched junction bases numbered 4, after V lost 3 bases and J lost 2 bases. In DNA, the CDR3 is TGTGCCAGCAGTGATGGACAGGAACGCAATCAGCCCCAGCATTTT. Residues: CASSDGQERNQPQHF.

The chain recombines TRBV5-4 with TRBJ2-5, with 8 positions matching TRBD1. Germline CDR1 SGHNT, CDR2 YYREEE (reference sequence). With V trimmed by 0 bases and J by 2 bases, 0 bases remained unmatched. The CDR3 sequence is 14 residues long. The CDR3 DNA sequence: TGTGCCAGCAGCTTGGGGGACAGGCAAGAGACCCAGTACTTC. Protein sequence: CASSLGDRQETQYF.

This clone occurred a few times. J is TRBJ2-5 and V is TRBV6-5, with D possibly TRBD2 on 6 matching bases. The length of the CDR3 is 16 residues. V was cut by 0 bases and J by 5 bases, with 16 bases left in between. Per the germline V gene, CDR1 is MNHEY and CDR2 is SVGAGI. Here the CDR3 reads CASSYSPPGVGETQYF. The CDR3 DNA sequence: TGTGCCAGCAGTTACTCGCCCCCGGGGGTAGGGGAGACCCAGTACTTC.

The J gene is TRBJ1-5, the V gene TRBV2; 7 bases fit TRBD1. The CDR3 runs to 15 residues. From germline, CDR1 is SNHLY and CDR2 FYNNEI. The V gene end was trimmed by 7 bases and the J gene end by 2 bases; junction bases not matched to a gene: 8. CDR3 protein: CASKGATGGNQPQHF. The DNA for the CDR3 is TGTGCCAGCAAGGGGGCGACTGGTGGCAATCAGCCCCAGCATTTT.

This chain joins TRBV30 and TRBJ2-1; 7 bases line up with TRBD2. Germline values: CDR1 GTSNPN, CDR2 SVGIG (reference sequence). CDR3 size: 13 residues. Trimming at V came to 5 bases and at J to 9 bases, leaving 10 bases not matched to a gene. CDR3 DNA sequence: TGTGCCTGGGATGGCGGGGGTCATTTTGAGCAGTTCTTC. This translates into CAWDGGGHFEQFF.

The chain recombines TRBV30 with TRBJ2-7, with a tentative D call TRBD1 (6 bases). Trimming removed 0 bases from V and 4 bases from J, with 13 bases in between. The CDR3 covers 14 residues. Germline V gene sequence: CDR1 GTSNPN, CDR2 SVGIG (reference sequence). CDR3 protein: CAWSVKTTGYEQYF. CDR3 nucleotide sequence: TGTGCCTGGAGTGTTAAGACAACAGGGTACGAGCAGTACTTC.

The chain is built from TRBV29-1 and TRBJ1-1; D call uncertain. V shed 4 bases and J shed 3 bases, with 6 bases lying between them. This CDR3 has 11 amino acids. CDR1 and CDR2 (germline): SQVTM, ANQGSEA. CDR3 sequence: CSVAVDTEAFF. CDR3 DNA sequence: TGCAGCGTTGCTGTCGACACTGAAGCTTTCTTT. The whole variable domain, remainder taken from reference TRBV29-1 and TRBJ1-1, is SAVISQKPSRDICQRGTSLTIQCQVDSQVTMMFWYRQQPGQSLTLIATANQGSEATYESGFVIDKFPISRPNLTFSTLTVSNMSPEDSSIYLCSVAVDTEAFFGQGTRLTVV.

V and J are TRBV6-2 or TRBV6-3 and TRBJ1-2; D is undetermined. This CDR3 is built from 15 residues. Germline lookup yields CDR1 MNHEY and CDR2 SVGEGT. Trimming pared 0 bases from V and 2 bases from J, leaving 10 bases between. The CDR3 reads CASSYSITVNYGYTF. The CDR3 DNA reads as TGTGCCAGCAGTTACTCCATTACAGTAAACTATGGCTACACCTTC.

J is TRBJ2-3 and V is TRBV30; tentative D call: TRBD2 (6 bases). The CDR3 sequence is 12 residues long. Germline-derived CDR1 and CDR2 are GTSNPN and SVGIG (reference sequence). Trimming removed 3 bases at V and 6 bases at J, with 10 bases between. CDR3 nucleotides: TGTGCCTGGAGCGTTGGGGGGGATACGCAGTATTTT. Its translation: CAWSVGGDTQYF. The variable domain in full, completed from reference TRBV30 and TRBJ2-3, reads SQTIHQWPATLVQPVGSPLSLECTVEGTSNPNLYWYRQAAGRGLQLLFYSVGIGQISSEVPQNLSASRPQDRQFILSSKKLLLSDSGFYLCAWSVGGDTQYFGPGTRLTVL.

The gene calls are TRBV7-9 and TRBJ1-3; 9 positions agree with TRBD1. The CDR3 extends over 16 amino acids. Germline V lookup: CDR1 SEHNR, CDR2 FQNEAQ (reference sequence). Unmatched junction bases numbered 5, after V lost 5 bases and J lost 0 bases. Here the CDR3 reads CASSQGTGSSGNTIYF. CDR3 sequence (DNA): TGTGCCAGCAGCCAAGGGACAGGGAGCTCTGGAAACACCATATATTTT.

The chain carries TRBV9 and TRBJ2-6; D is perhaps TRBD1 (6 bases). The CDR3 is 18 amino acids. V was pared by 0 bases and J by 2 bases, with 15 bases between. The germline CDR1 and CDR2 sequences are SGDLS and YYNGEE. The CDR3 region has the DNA TGTGCCAGCAGCGTAGATCCAGGGGTAAAGGCTGGGGCCAACGTCCTGACTTTC. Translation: CASSVDPGVKAGANVLTF.

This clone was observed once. In nucleotides, the CDR3 is TGTGCCAGCAGTGAATGGGAGGGGTATGGCTACACCTTC. This gives the protein CASSEWEGYGYTF. This sequence joins TRBV25-1 and TRBJ1-2, with TRBD1 as a possible D gene (5 bases). Trimming pared 1 base from V and 5 bases from J, leaving 8 bases between. The CDR3 consists of 13 residues. Germline-derived CDR1 and CDR2 are MGHDK and SYGVNS.

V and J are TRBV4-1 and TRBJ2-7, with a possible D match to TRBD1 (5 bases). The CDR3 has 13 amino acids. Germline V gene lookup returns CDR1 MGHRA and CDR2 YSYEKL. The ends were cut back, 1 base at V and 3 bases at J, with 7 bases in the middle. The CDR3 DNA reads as TGCGCCAGCAGCCAAGTTCAGGGCTACGAGCAGTACTTC. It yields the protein CASSQVQGYEQYF.